A selection of T cell receptor beta chains follows, all from one sample in a study of siplizumab effects on memory and regulatory T cells. TCRdb keeps only in-frame clones here, not all; method: immunoSEQ multiplex PCR. The sample holds about 100,000 clones, over 90% seen once. The sequencing input was non-Treg CD4+ T cells sorted from blood. All receptors derive from a human donor in good health. Each CDR3 is given with its conserved first and last residue. Each record gives: J gene, V gene, D gene, clone size, CDR3 DNA, CDR3 protein. D genes are given only for firm matches. Expanded clones are given a class, and other clones once, few, many or no size at all.

>TRBJ2-7|TRBV15|-|-
TGTGCCACCCGACCAGGGGATTTCGGCCACGAGCAGTACTTC
CATRPGDFGHEQYF
>TRBJ1-1|TRBV15|TRBD1|-
TGTGCCACCAGCAGAGGGGCTAAACAGGGGAAGGCTGAAGCTTTCTTT
CATSRGAKQGKAEAFF
>TRBJ2-1|TRBV6-1|TRBD2|-
TGTGCCAGCAGTGAAGGGGGGGGGCAGTTCTTC
CASSEGGGQFF
>TRBJ1-2|TRBV7-3|TRBD1|-
TGTGCCAGCAGCCCAGGGGGCTCCTATGGCTACACCTTC
CASSPGGSYGYTF
>TRBJ1-5|TRBV5-1|-|-
TGCGCCAGCAGCTTGGGTCGCAATCAGCCCCAGCATTTT
CASSLGRNQPQHF
>TRBJ2-4|TRBV18|-|-
TGTGCCAGCTCACCACCGATTGGGGGGTTAAAAAACATTCAGTACTTC
CASSPPIGGLKNIQYF
>TRBJ1-2|TRBV6-5|-|-
TGTGCCAGCAGGCTACCAGGAGATGGCTACACCTTC
CASRLPGDGYTF
>TRBJ1-4|TRBV6-1|TRBD1|-
TGTGCCAGCAGAAAGGGGGCGCAAGACGAAAAACTGTTTTTT
CASRKGAQDEKLFF
>TRBJ2-1|TRBV18|-|-
TGTGCCAGCTCACCACAGCCTGATTCGGAGGTGAATGAGCAGTTCTTC
CASSPQPDSEVNEQFF
>TRBJ2-7|TRBV23-1|-|-
TGCGCCAGCAGTCAATCGTGGTTAGAGCGCGGCGAGCAGTACTTC
CASSQSWLERGEQYF
>TRBJ1-4|TRBV5-8|-|once
TGTGCCAGCAGCCGGGGGGGCGGGGCAACTTGGCGTAAACTGTTTTTT
CASSRGGGATWRKLFF
>TRBJ1-6|TRBV6-4|TRBD1|once
TGTGCCAGCAGCAGGGACAGGGCTAATTCACCCCTCCACTTT
CASSRDRANSPLHF
>TRBJ2-6|TRBV7-3|-|-
TGTGCCAGCAGCCGAAACCGAGCCTCTGGGGCCAACGTCCTGACTTTC
CASSRNRASGANVLTF
>TRBJ1-4|TRBV2|-|few
TGTGCCAGCACTTACACAACCAGCGGGGGTGAAAAACTGTTTTTT
CASTYTTSGGEKLFF
>TRBJ2-7|TRBV28|-|-
TGTGCCAGCAGTTCACGGAGAAGCTCCTACGAGCAGTACTTC
CASSSRRSSYEQYF
>TRBJ2-3|TRBV10-1|-|-
TGCGCCAGCAGTGAGTCGGCGGGATACACAGATACGCAGTATTTT
CASSESAGYTDTQYF
>TRBJ1-1|TRBV6-6|-|-
TGTGCCAGCAGAGGGGACCGAAACACTGAAGCTTTCTTT
CASRGDRNTEAFF
>TRBJ1-4|TRBV10-2|-|few
TGCGCCAGCAGTGAGTCGCGAAAACTGTTTTTT
CASSESRKLFF
>TRBJ2-3|TRBV7-2|TRBD2|-
TGTGCCAGCAGCAATAGCGGGAGAGGGTCGGATACGCAGTATTTT
CASSNSGRGSDTQYF
>TRBJ2-7|TRBV7-9|TRBD1|once
TGTGCCAGCAGCTCTAGGGGGCTAGGGCAGTACTTC
CASSSRGLGQYF
>TRBJ1-2|TRBV6-4|-|-
TGTGCCAGCAGGCCTAGCGACTCGGGTGGCTACACCTTC
CASRPSDSGGYTF
>TRBJ2-7|TRBV6-1|TRBD2|-
TGTGCCAGCAGTGAAGCCTCCGGGACTAGCGGGGACGAGCAGTACTTC
CASSEASGTSGDEQYF
>TRBJ2-7|TRBV6-5|-|-
TGTGCCAGCAGTTACCTCCTTGGGGGATACGCCTACGAGCAGTACTTC
CASSYLLGGYAYEQYF
>TRBJ1-1|TRBV29-1|TRBD1|once
TGCAGCGTCGGGGACAGTTGGTTTTCTGAAGCTTTCTTT
CSVGDSWFSEAFF
>TRBJ2-5|TRBV7-6|-|-
TGTGCCAGCAGCTTACTAACAGAGACCCAGTACTTC
CASSLLTETQYF
>TRBJ1-4|TRBV14|-|-
TGTGCCAGCAGCCGCCCGACGGGGAAGACTAATGAAAAACTGTTTTTT
CASSRPTGKTNEKLFF
>TRBJ1-4|TRBV25-1|-|-
TGTGCCAGCAGTGAATTGAGCGGATATAATGAAAAACTGTTTTTT
CASSELSGYNEKLFF
>TRBJ2-5|TRBV19|-|-
TGTGCCAGTAGTATTGGGGCAGCCCGCCAAGAGACCCAGTACTTC
CASSIGAARQETQYF